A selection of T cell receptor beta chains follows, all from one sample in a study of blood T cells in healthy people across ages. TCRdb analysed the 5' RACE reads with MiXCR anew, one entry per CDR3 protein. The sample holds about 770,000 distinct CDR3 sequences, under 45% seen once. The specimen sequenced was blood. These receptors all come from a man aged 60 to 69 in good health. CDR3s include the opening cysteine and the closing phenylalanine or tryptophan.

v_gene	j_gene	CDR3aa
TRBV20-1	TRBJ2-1	CSARVHRPRLGSNEQFF
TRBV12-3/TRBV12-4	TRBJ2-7	CASSKGPSYEQYF
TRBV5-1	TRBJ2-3	CASSLSLGTFPATQYF
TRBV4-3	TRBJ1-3	CASSRNWGSGNTIYF
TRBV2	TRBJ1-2	CASRTGGYNDGYTF
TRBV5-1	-	CARSLESGYEQYF
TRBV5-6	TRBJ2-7	CASSWSVTYEQYF
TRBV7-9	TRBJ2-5	CASSLLTGPWETQYF
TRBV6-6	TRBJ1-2	CASSYPRERASLGEGYTF
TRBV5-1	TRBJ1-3	CASSLPGHGNTIYF
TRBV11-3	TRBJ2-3	CASSLGGRPTDTQYF
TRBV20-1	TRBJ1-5	CSARDATGGRQPQHF
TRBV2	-	CASKRQGAGEQYF
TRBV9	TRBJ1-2	CASSVSPRQITSYGYTF
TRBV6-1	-	CASSVQLGTSSSYEQYF
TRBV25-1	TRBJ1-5	CASSEQGFHQPQHF
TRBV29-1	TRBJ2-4	CSVGETRKNIQYF
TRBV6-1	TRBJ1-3	CASRRPFPGNTIYF
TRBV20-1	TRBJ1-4	CSAPQGPNEKLFF
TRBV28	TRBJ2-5	CASSSSGTGGEETQYF
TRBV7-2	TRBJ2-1	CASSSTGKDEQFF
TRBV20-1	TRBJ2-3	CSARWTSGGRADTQYF
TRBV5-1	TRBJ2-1	CASSGEPYNEQFF
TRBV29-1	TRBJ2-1	CSVTFPWGLAGNEQFF
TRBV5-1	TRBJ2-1	CASSLGGGGYDEQFF
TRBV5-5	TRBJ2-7	CASRTGLGEQYF
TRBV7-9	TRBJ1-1	CASSLGGGRPPEAFF
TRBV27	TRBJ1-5	CASSLGRGTQPQHF
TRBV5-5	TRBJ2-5	CASSLDDGKTQYF
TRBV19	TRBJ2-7	CASSDGRRQYF
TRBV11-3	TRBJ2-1	CASSFSRRGTDNNEQFF
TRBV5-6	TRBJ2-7	CASSLPDRSASYEQYF